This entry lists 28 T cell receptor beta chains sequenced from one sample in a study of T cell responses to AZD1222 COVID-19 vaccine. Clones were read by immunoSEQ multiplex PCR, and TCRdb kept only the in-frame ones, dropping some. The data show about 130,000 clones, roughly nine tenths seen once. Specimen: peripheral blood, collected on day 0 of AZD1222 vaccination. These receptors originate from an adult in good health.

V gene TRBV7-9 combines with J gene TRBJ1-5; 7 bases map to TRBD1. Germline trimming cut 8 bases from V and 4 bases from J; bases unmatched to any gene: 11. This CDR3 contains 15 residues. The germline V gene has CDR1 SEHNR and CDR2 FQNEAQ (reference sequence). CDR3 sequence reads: CASALGGGMNQPQHF. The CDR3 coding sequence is TGTGCCAGCGCCCTGGGAGGGGGCATGAATCAGCCCCAGCATTTT. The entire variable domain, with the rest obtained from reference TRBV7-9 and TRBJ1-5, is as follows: DTGVSQNPRHKITKRGQNVTFRCDPISEHNRLYWYRQTLGQGPEFLTYFQNEAQLEKSRLLSDRFSAERPKGSFSTLEIQRTEQGDSAMYLCASALGGGMNQPQHFGDGTRLSIL.

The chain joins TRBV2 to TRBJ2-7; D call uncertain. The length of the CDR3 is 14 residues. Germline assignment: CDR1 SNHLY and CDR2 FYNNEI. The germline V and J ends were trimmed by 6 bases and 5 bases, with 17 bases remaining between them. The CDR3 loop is CASSPGDGLNEQYF. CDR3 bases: TGTGCCAGCAGCCCCGGAGACGGGCTTAACGAGCAGTACTTC.

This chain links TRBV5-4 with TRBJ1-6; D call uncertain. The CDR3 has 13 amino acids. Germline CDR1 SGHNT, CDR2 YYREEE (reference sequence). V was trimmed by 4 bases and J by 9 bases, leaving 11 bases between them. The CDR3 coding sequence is TGTGCCAGCAGCCCAAGCGTTACTTCACCCCTCCACTTT. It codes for CASSPSVTSPLHF.

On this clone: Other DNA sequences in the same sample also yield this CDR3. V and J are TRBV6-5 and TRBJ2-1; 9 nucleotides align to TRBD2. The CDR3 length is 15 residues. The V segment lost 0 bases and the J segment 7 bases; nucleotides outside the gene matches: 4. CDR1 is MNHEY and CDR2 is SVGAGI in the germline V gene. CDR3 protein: CASSYSGLAGNEQFF. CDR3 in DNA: TGTGCCAGCAGTTACTCGGGGCTAGCGGGAAATGAGCAGTTCTTC.

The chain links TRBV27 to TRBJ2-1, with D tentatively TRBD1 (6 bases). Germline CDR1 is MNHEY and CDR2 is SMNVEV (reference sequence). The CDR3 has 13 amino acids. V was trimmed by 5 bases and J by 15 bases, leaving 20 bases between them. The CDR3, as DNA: TGTGCCAGCAGTATACAGACAGGTGCGTTTCCGTTCTTC. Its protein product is CASSIQTGAFPFF.

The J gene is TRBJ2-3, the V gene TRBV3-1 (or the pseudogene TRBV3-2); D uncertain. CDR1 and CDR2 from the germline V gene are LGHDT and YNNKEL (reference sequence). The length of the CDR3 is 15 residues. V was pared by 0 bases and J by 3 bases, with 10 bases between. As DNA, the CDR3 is TGTGCCAGCAGCCAAGATTTGGTAGGGACAGATACGCAGTATTTT. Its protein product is CASSQDLVGTDTQYF.

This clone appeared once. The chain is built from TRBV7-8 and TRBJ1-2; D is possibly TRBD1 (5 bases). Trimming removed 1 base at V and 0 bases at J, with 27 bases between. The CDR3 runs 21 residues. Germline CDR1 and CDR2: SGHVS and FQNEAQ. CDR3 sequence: CASSLVLGAILGLGANYGYTF. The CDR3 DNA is TGTGCCAGCAGCTTAGTTCTCGGGGCTATCCTTGGTTTGGGAGCTAACTATGGCTACACCTTC.

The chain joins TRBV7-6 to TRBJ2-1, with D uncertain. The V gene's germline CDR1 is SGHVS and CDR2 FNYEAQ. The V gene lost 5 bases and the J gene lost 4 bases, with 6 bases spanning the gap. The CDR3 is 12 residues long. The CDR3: CASSPSYNEQFF. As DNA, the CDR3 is TGTGCCAGCAGCCCCAGTTACAATGAGCAGTTCTTC.

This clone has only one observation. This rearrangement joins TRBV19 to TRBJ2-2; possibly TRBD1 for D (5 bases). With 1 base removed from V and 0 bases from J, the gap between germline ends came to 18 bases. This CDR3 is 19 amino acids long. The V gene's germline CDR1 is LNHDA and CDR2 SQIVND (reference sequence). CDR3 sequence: CASSIGQGTYQPNTGELFF. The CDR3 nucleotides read TGTGCCAGTAGTATAGGTCAGGGTACCTATCAACCGAACACCGGGGAGCTGTTTTTT. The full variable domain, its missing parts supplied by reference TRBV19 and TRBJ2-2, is DGGITQSPKYLFRKEGQNVTLSCEQNLNHDAMYWYRQDPGQGLRLIYYSQIVNDFQKGDIAEGYSVSREKKESFPLTVTSAQKNPTAFYLCASSIGQGTYQPNTGELFFGEGSRLTVL.

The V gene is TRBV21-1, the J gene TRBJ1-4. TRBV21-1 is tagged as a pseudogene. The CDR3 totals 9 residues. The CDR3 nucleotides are TGTGCCAGCCCCGTGGGGATGTTTTTT. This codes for CASPVGMFF.

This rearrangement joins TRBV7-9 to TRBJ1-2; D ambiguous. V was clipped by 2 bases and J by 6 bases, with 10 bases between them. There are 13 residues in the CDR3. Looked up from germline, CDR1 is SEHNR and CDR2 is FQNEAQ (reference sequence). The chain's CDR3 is CASSLWPGDGYTF. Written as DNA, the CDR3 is TGTGCCAGCAGCTTATGGCCAGGTGATGGCTACACCTTC.

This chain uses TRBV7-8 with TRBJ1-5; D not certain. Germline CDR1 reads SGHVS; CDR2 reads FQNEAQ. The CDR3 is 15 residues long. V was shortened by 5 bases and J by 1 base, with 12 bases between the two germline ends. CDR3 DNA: TGTGCCAGCAGCCTATCCCTTGGGAGCAATCAGCCCCAGCATTTT. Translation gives CASSLSLGSNQPQHF.

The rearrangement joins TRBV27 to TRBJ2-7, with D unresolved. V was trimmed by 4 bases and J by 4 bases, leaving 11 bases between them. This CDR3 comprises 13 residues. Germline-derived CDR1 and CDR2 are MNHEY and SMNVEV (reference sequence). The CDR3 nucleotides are TGTGCCAGCAGTTATGCGTTACTTTACGAGCAGTACTTC. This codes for CASSYALLYEQYF.

The CDR3 sequence: CASSSGQGAAETQYF. The CDR3 nucleotides are TGTGCCAGCAGCTCAGGACAGGGGGCGGCGGAGACCCAGTACTTC. The rearrangement joins TRBV5-4 to TRBJ2-5, with 11 bases matching TRBD1. Trimming removed 3 bases from V and 5 bases from J; junction bases left unmatched: 6. Germline assignment: CDR1 SGHNT and CDR2 YYREEE (reference sequence). The CDR3 length is 15 residues.

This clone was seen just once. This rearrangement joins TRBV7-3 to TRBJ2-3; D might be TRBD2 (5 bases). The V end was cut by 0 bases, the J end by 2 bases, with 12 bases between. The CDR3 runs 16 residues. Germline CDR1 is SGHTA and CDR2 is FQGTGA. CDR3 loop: CASSLTDSEFTDTQYF. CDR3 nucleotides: TGTGCCAGCAGCTTAACGGATAGCGAGTTCACAGATACGCAGTATTTT.

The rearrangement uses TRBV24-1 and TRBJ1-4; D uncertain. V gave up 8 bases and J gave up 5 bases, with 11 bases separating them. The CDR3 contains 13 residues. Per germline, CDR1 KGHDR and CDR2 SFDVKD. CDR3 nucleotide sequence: TGTGCCACCACTAGGAATGAAAATGAAAAACTGTTTTTT. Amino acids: CATTRNENEKLFF.

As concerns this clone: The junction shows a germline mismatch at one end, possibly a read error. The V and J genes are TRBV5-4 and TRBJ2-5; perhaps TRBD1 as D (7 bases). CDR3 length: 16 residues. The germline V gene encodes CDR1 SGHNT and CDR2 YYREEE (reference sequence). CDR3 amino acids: CASSLTGTVISGAKNF. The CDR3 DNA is TGTGCCAGCAGCTTGACCGGGACAGTAATTAGCGGAGCAAAGAACTTC.

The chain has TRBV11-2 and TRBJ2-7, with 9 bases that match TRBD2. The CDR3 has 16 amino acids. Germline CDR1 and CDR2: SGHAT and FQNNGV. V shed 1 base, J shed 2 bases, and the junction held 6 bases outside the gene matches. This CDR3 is CASSLAPLAGTYEQYF. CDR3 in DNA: TGTGCCAGCAGCTTAGCTCCCCTAGCGGGAACCTACGAGCAGTACTTC.

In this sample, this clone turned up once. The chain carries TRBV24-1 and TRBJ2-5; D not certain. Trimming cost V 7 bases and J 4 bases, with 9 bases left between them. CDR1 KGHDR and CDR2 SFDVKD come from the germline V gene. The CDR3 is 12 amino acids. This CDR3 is CATRDNRETQYF. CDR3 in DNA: TGTGCCACCAGAGACAATCGAGAGACCCAGTACTTC.

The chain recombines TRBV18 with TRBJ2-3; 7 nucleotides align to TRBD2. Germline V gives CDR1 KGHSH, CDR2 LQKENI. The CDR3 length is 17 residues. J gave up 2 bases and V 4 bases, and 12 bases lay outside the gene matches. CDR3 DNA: TGTGCCAGCTCACGACAAGGCGGGAGTTTGAACACAGATACGCAGTATTTT. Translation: CASSRQGGSLNTDTQYF.

The CDR3 sequence: CTSSPGTEGPNHYGYTF. CDR3 in DNA: TGCACCAGCAGCCCGGGGACTGAAGGGCCCAACCACTATGGCTACACCTTC. The chain recombines TRBV1 with TRBJ1-2. TRBV1 is shown as a pseudogene. The CDR3 is 17 residues long.

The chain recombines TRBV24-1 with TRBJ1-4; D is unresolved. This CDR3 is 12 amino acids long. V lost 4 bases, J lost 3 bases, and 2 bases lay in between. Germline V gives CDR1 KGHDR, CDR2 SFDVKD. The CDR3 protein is CATSDPNEKLFF. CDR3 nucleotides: TGTGCCACCAGTGACCCTAATGAAAAACTGTTTTTT.

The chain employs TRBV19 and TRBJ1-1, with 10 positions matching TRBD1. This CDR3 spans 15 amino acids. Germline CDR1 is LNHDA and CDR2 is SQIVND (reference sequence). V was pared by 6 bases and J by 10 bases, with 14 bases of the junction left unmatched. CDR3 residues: CASSAQGQGGYRAFF. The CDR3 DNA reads TGTGCCAGTAGCGCCCAAGGACAGGGGGGTTATCGAGCTTTCTTT.

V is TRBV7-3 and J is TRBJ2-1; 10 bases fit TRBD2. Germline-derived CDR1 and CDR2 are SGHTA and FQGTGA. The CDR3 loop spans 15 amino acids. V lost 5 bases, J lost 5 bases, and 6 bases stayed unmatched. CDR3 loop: CASSLRTSGDNEQFF. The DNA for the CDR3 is TGTGCCAGCAGCCTGAGGACTAGCGGTGACAATGAGCAGTTCTTC.

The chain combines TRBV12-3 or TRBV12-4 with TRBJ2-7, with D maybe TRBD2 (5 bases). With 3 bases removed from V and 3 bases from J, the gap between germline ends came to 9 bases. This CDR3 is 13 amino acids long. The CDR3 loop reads CASSFYGSYEQYF. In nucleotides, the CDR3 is TGTGCCAGCAGTTTCTATGGGAGCTACGAGCAGTACTTC.

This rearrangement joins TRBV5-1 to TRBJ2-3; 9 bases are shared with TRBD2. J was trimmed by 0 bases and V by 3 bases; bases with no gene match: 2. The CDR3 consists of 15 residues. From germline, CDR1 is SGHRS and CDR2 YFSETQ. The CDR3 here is CASSSSGISTDTQYF. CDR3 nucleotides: TGCGCCAGCAGCTCTAGCGGGATTAGCACAGATACGCAGTATTTT.

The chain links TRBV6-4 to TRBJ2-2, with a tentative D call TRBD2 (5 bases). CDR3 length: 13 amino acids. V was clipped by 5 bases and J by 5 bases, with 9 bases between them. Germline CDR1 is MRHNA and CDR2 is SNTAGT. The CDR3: CASSLTGTGELFF. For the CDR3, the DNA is TGTGCCAGCAGTTTGACGGGAACCGGGGAGCTGTTTTTT.

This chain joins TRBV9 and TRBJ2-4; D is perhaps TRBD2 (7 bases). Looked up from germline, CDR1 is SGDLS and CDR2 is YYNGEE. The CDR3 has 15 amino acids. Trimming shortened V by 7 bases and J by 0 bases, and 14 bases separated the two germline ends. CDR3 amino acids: CASSPGGLAKNIQYF. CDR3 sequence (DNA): TGTGCCAGCTCCCCCGGGGGGCTAGCCAAAAACATTCAGTACTTC.